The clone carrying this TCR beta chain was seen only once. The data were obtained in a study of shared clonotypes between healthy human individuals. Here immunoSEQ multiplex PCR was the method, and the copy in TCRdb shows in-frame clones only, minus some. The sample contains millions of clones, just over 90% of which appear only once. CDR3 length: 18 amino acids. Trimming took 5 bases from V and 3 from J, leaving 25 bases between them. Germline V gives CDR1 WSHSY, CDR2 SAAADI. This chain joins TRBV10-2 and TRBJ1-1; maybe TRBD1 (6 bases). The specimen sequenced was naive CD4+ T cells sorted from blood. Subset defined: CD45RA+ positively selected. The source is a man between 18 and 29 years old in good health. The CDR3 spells CASSWAVTGGRMDTEAFF. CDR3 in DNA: TGCGCCAGCAGTTGGGCGGTTACGGGGGGGCGAATGGACACTGAAGCTTTCTTT.